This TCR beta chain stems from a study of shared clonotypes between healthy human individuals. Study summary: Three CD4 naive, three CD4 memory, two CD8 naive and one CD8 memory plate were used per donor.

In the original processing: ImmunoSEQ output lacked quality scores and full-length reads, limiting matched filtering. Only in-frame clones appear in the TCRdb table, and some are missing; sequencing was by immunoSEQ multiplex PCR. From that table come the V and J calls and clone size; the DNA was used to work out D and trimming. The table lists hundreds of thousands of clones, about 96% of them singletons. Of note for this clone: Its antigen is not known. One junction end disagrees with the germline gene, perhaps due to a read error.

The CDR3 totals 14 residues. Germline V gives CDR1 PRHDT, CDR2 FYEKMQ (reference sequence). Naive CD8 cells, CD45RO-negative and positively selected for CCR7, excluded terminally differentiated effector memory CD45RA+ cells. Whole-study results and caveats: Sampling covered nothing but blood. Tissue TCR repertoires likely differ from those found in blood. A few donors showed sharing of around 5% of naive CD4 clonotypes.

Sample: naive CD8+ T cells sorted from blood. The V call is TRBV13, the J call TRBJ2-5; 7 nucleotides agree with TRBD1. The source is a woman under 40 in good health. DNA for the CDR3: TGTGCCAGCAGCTCGACAGGGCACCAGGAGACCCAGTACTTC. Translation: CASSSTGHQETQYF.